The TCR beta chain under discussion was sequenced for a study of blood T cell repertoires in COVID-19. Whole-study context: The study drew acute and convalescent COVID-19 samples from the United States, Italy and Spain. T cells, B-cell-depleted T cells, or PBMCs supplied cDNA or gDNA.

Per the original data handling: Reference gene primer amplification yielded estimated nucleated cell counts. Sequencing used immunoSEQ multiplex PCR; TCRdb keeps in-frame clones, though not all of them. V and J calls and clone size are those listed in that table; D and trimming were worked out from the DNA. There are about 100,000 clones in the sample; 75% to 85% occur only once, and 4% to 6% lies in the top ten. V was pared by 2 bases and J by 6 bases, with 16 bases between. CDR3 size: 15 residues. Per the germline V gene, CDR1 is MNHEY and CDR2 is SVGAGI. The TCR sequence derives from a man aged 80 or over with COVID-19, enrolled during active disease. This chain links TRBV6-5 with TRBJ1-1; unclear D gene. The sample comprised peripheral blood. The CDR3 reads CASSYESRGRSEAFF. The CDR3 bases are TGTGCCAGCAGTTACGAGTCCCGGGGAAGGTCTGAAGCTTTCTTT.